A selection of T cell receptor beta chains follows, all from one sample in a study of blood T cell repertoires in COVID-19. Profiled with immunoSEQ multiplex PCR; TCRdb holds only in-frame clones, not every one. The sample has about 480,000 clones, about 88% seen once. Sequenced: peripheral blood. These receptors all stem from a man younger than 30 with COVID-19, enrolled during active disease. Both conserved end residues are part of each CDR3. D genes are given only for firm matches. Expanded clones get a size class; other rows say once, few or many, or leave the size out.

TRBD1 - TRBJ2-7 TRBV2 TGTGCCAGCACCCCATCCGGGACAGGGGCTTTCAAGTACTTC CASTPSGTGAFKYF
TRBD1 - TRBJ1-4 TRBV30 TGTGCCTGGAGTATTTCCCAGGGGGCAGGTAATGAAAAACTGTTTTTT CAWSISQGAGNEKLFF
- - TRBJ2-5 TRBV30 TGTGCCTGGAGTTCGTCGGGAGAGACCCAGTACTTC CAWSSSGETQYF
- few TRBJ2-3 TRBV7-8 TGTGCCAGCAGGGCGAGCGGCACCCCCACAGATACGCAGTATTTT CASRASGTPTDTQYF
TRBD2 once TRBJ2-3 TRBV4-2 TGTGCCAGCAGCCAGCAAGGGACTAGCGGCACAGATACGCAGTATTTT CASSQQGTSGTDTQYF
- - TRBJ2-3 TRBV19 TGTGCCAGTAGTGTCTACTCTAGCACAGATACGCAGTATTTT CASSVYSSTDTQYF
- - TRBJ2-2 TRBV5-1 TGCGCCAGCAGCTTGGTCTGGGAGATGACCGGGGAGCTGTTTTTT CASSLVWEMTGELFF
- - TRBJ1-1 TRBV11-2 TGTGCCAGCAGGGGCTGGATGGGTTTCACTGAAGCTTTCTTT CASRGWMGFTEAFF
TRBD2 - TRBJ2-7 TRBV11-2 TGTGCCAGCAGCTTTCTAGCGGGGTACTCACGGCAGTACTTC CASSFLAGYSRQYF
- - TRBJ2-5 TRBV5-1 TGCGCCAGCAGCTTGGTCGGTGAGTGGGAGCAAGAGACCCAGTACTTC CASSLVGEWEQETQYF
TRBD2 - TRBJ2-1 TRBV30 TGTGCCTGGATGTTGGAGCGGGGGTACAATGAGCAGTTCTTC CAWMLERGYNEQFF
TRBD1 - TRBJ2-3 TRBV2 TGTGCCAGCAGGCAGGGGGTGGATACGCAGTATTTT CASRQGVDTQYF
- - TRBJ2-5 TRBV6-1 TGTGCCAGCAGTGAGGGACTTTTACAAGAGACCCAGTACTTC CASSEGLLQETQYF
- - TRBJ1-1 TRBV5-1 TGCGCCAGCAGCTTGTCGGGGGGCACTGAAGCTTTCTTT CASSLSGGTEAFF
- - TRBJ2-1 TRBV27 TGTGCCAGCAGTTTATCTACAGGGACCCTTTTGAATGAGCAGTTCTTC CASSLSTGTLLNEQFF
TRBD1 once TRBJ1-5 TRBV27 TGTGCCAGCAGTTTATCGGACAGGCGATGGAATCAGCCCCAGCATTTT CASSLSDRRWNQPQHF
- - TRBJ1-6 TRBV27 TGTGCCAGCAGTTTCGGGGGAGGGTCACCCCTCCACTTT CASSFGGGSPLHF
- - TRBJ2-7 TRBV6-5 TGTGCCAGCAGTTACTCGAAGCCCGGTTCCTACGAGCAGTACTTC CASSYSKPGSYEQYF
TRBD2 - TRBJ2-2 TRBV27 TGTGCCAGCGCCCTCAAAGCGGGGGGGTTCCGGGAGCTGTTTTTT CASALKAGGFRELFF
- - TRBJ2-7 TRBV29-1 TGCAGCGTTGGGGGGCGGGAGCTAGGAGAGTACTTC CSVGGRELGEYF
TRBD2 - TRBJ2-1 TRBV28 TGTGCCAGCAGTTTATCAGGGACTAGCGGGAGGGGTGAGCAGTTCTTC CASSLSGTSGRGEQFF
- - TRBJ1-2 TRBV6-1 TGTGCCAGCAGTGAGGCGGGGGAATGGCCTAACTATGGCTACACCTTC CASSEAGEWPNYGYTF
TRBD1 once TRBJ2-3 TRBV9 TGTGCCAGCAGCACCCGGGGGACAGGGCAGGCAGATACGCAGTATTTT CASSTRGTGQADTQYF
TRBD2 many TRBJ2-3 TRBV9 TGTGCCAGCAGCAGATATAGCGGGAGCACAGATACGCAGTATTTT CASSRYSGSTDTQYF
TRBD1 - TRBJ1-6 TRBV12-3/TRBV12-4 TGTGCCAGCCAGGGACAGCCCAATTCACCCCTCCACTTT CASQGQPNSPLHF
TRBD2 - TRBJ2-3 TRBV5-1 TGCGCCAGCAGCTTGAAGGGAGGGTCCACAGATACGCAGTATTTT CASSLKGGSTDTQYF
- - TRBJ2-2 TRBV3-1/TRBV3-2 TGTGCCAGCAGCCAATCTAACAGGGCGAACACCGGGGAGCTGTTTTTT CASSQSNRANTGELFF
TRBD2 - TRBJ2-5 TRBV24-1 TGTGCCACCAGTGTGGGAGGGGAGGAGACCCAGTACTTC CATSVGGEETQYF
- - TRBJ2-7 TRBV30 TGTGCCTGGAGTATCGGGGCTGGGACTTCGTACGAGCAGTACTTC CAWSIGAGTSYEQYF
TRBD1 - TRBJ2-2 TRBV9 TGTGCCAGCAGCGATAAGGGAGACAGGGGGCGCACCGGGGAGCTGTTTTTT CASSDKGDRGRTGELFF
- few TRBJ1-2 TRBV25-1 TGTGCCACCGCCCATAAGGTCAGCGCTAACTATGGCTACACCTTC CATAHKVSANYGYTF
TRBD1 - TRBJ2-7 TRBV6-5 TGTGCCAGCAGCTGGGGACAGGGAGGGACCTACGAGCAGTACTTC CASSWGQGGTYEQYF
TRBD2 - TRBJ2-1 TRBV30 TGTGCCTGGAGCACTAGCGGGAGTGCCTACAATGAGCAGTTCTTC CAWSTSGSAYNEQFF
- few TRBJ2-7 TRBV15 TGTGCCACCAGCAGAGAGGATAACGGAGCCTACGAGCAGTACTTC CATSREDNGAYEQYF
- - TRBJ2-3 TRBV7-3 TGTGCCAGCAGCTTAATGGGGGCAGGCACAGATACGCAGTATTTT CASSLMGAGTDTQYF
- - TRBJ1-5 TRBV5-8 TGTGCCAGCAGCCGTTCCCAGGGTGCAAATCAGCCCCAGCATTTT CASSRSQGANQPQHF
- - TRBJ2-3 TRBV7-6 TGTGCCAGCAGCTCCCCCGGGGATACGCAGTATTTT CASSSPGDTQYF
TRBD1 - TRBJ1-3 TRBV4-1 TGCGCCAGCAGCCAATCGGACAGGGGTGTGACAAACACCATATATTTT CASSQSDRGVTNTIYF
- - TRBJ1-2 TRBV15 TGTGCCACCAGCAGAGCGACGGGAGGAACGGGCTACACCTTC CATSRATGGTGYTF
TRBD1 few TRBJ1-4 TRBV19 TGTGCCAGTGGGCCAACCACGGGACAGGGGCTGGTTAGTGGTGAAAAACTGTTTTTT CASGPTTGQGLVSGEKLFF
- - TRBJ2-7 TRBV19 TGTGCCAGTAGTACCCGGGACACCTACGAGCAGTACTTC CASSTRDTYEQYF
TRBD1 - TRBJ1-1 TRBV2 TGTGCCAGCAGTGACGCGGGACAGGGGAACACTGAAGCTTTCTTT CASSDAGQGNTEAFF
TRBD1 - TRBJ2-7 TRBV24-1 TGTGCCACCAACCGGGACAGGGAGAACGAGCAGTACTTC CATNRDRENEQYF
- - TRBJ1-1 TRBV19 TGTGCCACCAGAAAGAATCCGGAGGTAACTGAAGCTTTCTTT CATRKNPEVTEAFF
- - TRBJ2-7 TRBV4-1 TGCGCCAGCAGCCAAGTCCGGGATCTCCAATCCGAGCAGTACTTC CASSQVRDLQSEQYF
TRBD1 - TRBJ2-7 TRBV7-8 TGTGCCAGCAGCCGAGGGACAGGGGCCTACGAGCAGTACTTC CASSRGTGAYEQYF
- - TRBJ1-1 TRBV7-9 TGTGCCAGCAGCTTAGGGGCCAGTTGGGGCCCGGACACTGAAGCTTTCTTT CASSLGASWGPDTEAFF
TRBD2 - TRBJ2-7 TRBV2 TGTGCCAGCAGTGGGGATAGCGGGGCGTACGAGCAGTACTTC CASSGDSGAYEQYF